This T cell receptor (beta chain) was recorded in a study of cytomegalovirus exposure and HLA in healthy donors. This PCR relied on a set of 60 Vbeta primers and 13 Jbeta primers. Libraries were prepared by immunoSEQ multiplex PCR; TCRdb keeps only in-frame clonotypes and omits some of them. This table has approximately 150,000 clones, about 73% appearing once. Findings of the study overall: When analyzed later, the rates of TCR association showed variation by HLA locus, with DRB1 the most and HLA-C the fewest. A later analysis found most CMV-associated TCR beta chains apparently HLA-restricted.

This clone has just a few counts. What it recognizes is unknown. This receptor was taken from a woman aged 50 to 60 in good health and CMV-seropositive. The sequenced sample was PBMCs.

The CDR3 DNA is TGCGCCAGCAGCCAAGGCGGACAGGGAGGAGTAGCTAACTATGGCTACACCTTC. Residues: CASSQGGQGGVANYGYTF. The chain links TRBV4-1 to TRBJ1-2; 8 nucleotides align to TRBD1. CDR3 length equals 18 residues. The germline V gene encodes CDR1 MGHRA and CDR2 YSYEKL. The V gene end was trimmed by 1 base and the J gene end by 0 bases; junction bases not matched to a gene: 10.